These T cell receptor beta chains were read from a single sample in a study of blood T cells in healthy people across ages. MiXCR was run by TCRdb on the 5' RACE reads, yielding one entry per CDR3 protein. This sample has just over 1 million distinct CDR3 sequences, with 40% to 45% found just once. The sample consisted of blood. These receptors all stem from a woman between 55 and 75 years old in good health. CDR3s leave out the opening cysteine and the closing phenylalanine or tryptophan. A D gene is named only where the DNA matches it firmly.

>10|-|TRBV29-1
SVRLGYHEQY
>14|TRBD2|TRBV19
ASSINSGSGTDTQY
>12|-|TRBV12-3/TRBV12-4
ASSFGGPAYGYT
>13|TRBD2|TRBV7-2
ASSPGLAGNNEQF
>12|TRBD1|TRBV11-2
ASSTSLQGSIQY
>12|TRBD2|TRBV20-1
SAERTSGSYEQY
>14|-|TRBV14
ASSQGGSGGNQPQH
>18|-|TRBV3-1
ASSQDHLGTFSDLGYEQY
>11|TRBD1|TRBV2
ASSTDRTETQY
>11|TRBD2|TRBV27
ASRSYGGDEQF
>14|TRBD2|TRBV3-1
ASSFGLAGGSNEQF
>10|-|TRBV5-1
ASSPRGDGYT
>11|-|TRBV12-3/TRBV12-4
ASRLGTSNPQH
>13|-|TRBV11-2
ASSLDTGPVETQY
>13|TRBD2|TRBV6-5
ASSYTGGSGETQY
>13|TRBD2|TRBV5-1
ASSEPRAGQETQY
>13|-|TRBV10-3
AISESPSHSDTQY
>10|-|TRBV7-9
ASSTRAYEQY
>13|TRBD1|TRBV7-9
ASSPDGTGKETQY
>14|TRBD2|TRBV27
ASSLSPAGGRETQY
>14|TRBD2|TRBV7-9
ASSQSSGGGSYEQY
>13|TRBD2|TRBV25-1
ASSEHSGKQETQY
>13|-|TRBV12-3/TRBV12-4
ASGLTGSSTDTQY
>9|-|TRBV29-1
SQERGGEAF
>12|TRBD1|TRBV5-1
ASRDRDRAYEQY
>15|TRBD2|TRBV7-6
ASSSLRGRAGTDTQY
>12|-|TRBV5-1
ASSLEFTTDTQY
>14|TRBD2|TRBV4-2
ASSQGRDYLIDEQF
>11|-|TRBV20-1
SARSARFLEQY
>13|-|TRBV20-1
SARVGRGGIFEQY
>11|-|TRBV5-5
ASSLPPGSRQY
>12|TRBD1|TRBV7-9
ASTSDRGNSPLH
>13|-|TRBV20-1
SASAPAHNPYEQY
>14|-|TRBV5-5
ASSPVTGLGKNIQY
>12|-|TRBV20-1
SASTGTSTDTQY
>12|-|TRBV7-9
ASSSKSSYNEQF
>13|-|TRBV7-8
ASSLFPDTSYEQY
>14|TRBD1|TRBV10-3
AILPQGYAGNQPQH
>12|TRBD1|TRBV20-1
SASAGGGNEKLF
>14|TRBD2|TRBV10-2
ASSASGTSSYNEQF
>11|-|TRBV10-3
AISDPSLNEQF
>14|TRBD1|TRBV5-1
ASSLEYRTGYYGYT
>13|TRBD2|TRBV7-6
ASSLGTSRLDTQY
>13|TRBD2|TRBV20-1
SAQGLAGPLNIQY
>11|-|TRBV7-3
ASSLSLEIEQY
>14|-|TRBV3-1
ASSQVMGKNYNEQF
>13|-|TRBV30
AWSVRQGGTYEQY
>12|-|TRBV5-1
ASSLRTATDTQY
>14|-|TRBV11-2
ASSLGAGLAEETQY
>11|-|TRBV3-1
ASSQGTARRAF
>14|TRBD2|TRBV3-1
ASSQAPASGIYEQF
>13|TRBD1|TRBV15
ATSPGTGANNEQF
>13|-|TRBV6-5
ASRYSGGAGEKLF
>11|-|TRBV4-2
ASSTRTTKTQY
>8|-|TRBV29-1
SVEFGTQY
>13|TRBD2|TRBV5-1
ASSTAGSGSYEQY
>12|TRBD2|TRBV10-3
AISGLAGDNEQF
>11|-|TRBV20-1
SAREAEYNEQY
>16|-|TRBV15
ATSRDSPEGGGNYGYT